This entry describes one TCR beta chain. Its antigen remains unidentified. The data stem from a study of cytomegalovirus exposure and HLA in healthy donors. Study findings and constraints: There were several of the most significant clusters that appeared linked to common viral pathogens in a later analysis. Rates of TCR association differed by HLA locus in a later analysis, with DRB1 highest and HLA-C lowest. In a later analysis, most CMV-associated TCR beta chains appeared HLA-restricted. It was reported that the classifier diagnosed cytomegalovirus status with high specificity and sensitivity in both the original and validation cohorts.

Germline trimming cut 1 base from V and 8 bases from J; bases unmatched to any gene: 10. Germline values: CDR1 LNHNV, CDR2 YYDKDF (reference sequence). This CDR3 comprises 16 residues. PCR amplification relied on 60 Vbeta primers (plus 13 Jbeta primers). Only in-frame clones appear in the TCRdb table, and some are missing; sequencing was by immunoSEQ multiplex PCR. The profile shows about 110,000 clones, 60% to 75% of them singletons. This TCR derives from a man in his forties or fifties in good health and CMV-seropositive. Sequencing input: PBMCs. The chain has TRBV15 and TRBJ2-1, with 8 bases lining up with TRBD2. DNA of the CDR3: TGTGCCACCAGCAGAGGGCGGGAGGACGGAGGGGATGAGCAGTTCTTC. Translation: CATSRGREDGGDEQFF.